These T cell receptor beta chains were read from a single sample in a study of CD8 T cells in ankylosing spondylitis. TCRdb independently ran MiXCR on the 5' RACE reads; one entry per CDR3 protein. The sample records 250,000 to 300,000 distinct CDR3 sequences, approximately 20% being singletons. Sequenced: blood, either unsorted or a sorted T cell fraction (not recorded which). The receptors were gathered from a male donor with ankylosing spondylitis or in good health (not recorded which). CDR3s include the opening cysteine and the closing phenylalanine or tryptophan. A D gene is named only where the DNA matches it firmly. Rows may omit the clone size; those that give it use once, few, many or a size class.

size	V	D	J	DNA	CDR3
NA	TRBV20-1	TRBD1	TRBJ2-1	TGCAGTGCTAGAGGAGGGACAGGAGGCTCCTACAATGAGCAGTTCTTC	CSARGGTGGSYNEQFF
NA	TRBV6-1	NA	TRBJ1-1	TGTGCCAGCAGTGAAGTCTACCACGTGGAAGCTTTCTTT	CASSEVYHVEAFF
few	TRBV13	TRBD1	TRBJ2-1	TGTGCCAGCAGCCCCGGGACAGGGATCAATGAGCAGTTCTTC	CASSPGTGINEQFF
many	TRBV20-1	NA	TRBJ1-5	TGCAGTGCTAGAGATCGCAGGGTAATGCAGCCCCAGCATTTT	CSARDRRVMQPQHF
many	TRBV7-2	NA	TRBJ2-2	TGTGCCAGCAGCCCCGGGGTCGGGGAGCTGTTTTTT	CASSPGVGELFF
NA	TRBV7-8	TRBD1	TRBJ2-3	TGTGCCAGCAGCCAAATAACATCGGCAACAGGGGCAGATACGCAGTATTTT	CASSQITSATGADTQYF
few	TRBV20-1	TRBD2	TRBJ2-3	TGCAGTGCTAGCGATTCCGCTTGGGGTAGCGGGGGCAAAGATACGCAGTATTTT	CSASDSAWGSGGKDTQYF
NA	TRBV7-9	NA	TRBJ2-3	TGTGCCAGCAGCTTAGCGTCTAGGGGATTGCAGTATTTT	CASSLASRGLQYF
NA	TRBV18	NA	TRBJ2-3	TGTGCCAGCTCCCGCACTAGTTCCACAGATACGCAGTATTTT	CASSRTSSTDTQYF
NA	TRBV4-1	TRBD1	TRBJ1-1	TGCGCCAGCAGCCAAGATCGACAGGGTGCCCAGAACACTGAAGCTTTCTTT	CASSQDRQGAQNTEAFF
many	TRBV12-3/TRBV12-4	NA	TRBJ1-5	TGTGCCAGCAGTTTGACATCAGGGGGCAATCAGCCCCAGCATTTT	CASSLTSGGNQPQHF
many	TRBV20-1	NA	TRBJ1-2	TGCAGTGCTTCAGACGGTTATGGCTACACCTTC	CSASDGYGYTF
few	TRBV3-1	NA	TRBJ2-1	TGTGCCAGCAGCCAAGATCTGGGCTTCTACAATGAGCAGTTCTTC	CASSQDLGFYNEQFF
many	TRBV20-1	NA	TRBJ1-5	TGCAGTGCTGAGCCGTCGGGGGGCTTTCAGCCCCAGCATTTT	CSAEPSGGFQPQHF